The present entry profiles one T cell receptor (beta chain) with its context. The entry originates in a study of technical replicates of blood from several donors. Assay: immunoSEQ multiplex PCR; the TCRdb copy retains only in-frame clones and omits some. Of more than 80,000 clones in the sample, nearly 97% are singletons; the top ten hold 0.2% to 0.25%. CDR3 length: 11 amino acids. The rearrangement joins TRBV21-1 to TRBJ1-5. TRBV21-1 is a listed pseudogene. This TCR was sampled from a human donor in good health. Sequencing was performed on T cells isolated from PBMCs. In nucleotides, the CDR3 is TGTGCCAGCAGCAACCTTCAGCCCCAGCATTTT. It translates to CASSNLQPQHF.